Included here is one TCR beta chain sequence, with context. In the authors' methods: From reference gene primer amplification, estimates of nucleated cell counts were derived. Produced via immunoSEQ multiplex PCR; TCRdb's table is partial and in-frame only. V and J calls plus clone size are reproduced from that table; the DNA served to infer D and trimming. The repertoire consists of 35,000 to 55,000 clones, with about 88% occurring once and the leading ten covering approximately 13%. Germline V gives CDR1 SGHKS, CDR2 YYEKEE (reference sequence). V lost 0 bases to trimming and J lost 6 bases, with 12 bases between them. This CDR3 is built from 15 residues. These data come from a study of blood T cell repertoires in COVID-19.

Sequencing was carried out using peripheral blood. The sequence came from a woman in her 70s in a cohort sampled during active COVID-19. The genes are TRBV5-5 and TRBJ2-2, with a weak D call TRBD1 (6 bases). The CDR3 sequence is CASSLEADRPGELFF. The CDR3 DNA sequence: TGTGCCAGCAGCTTGGAAGCGGACAGACCCGGGGAGCTGTTTTTT.